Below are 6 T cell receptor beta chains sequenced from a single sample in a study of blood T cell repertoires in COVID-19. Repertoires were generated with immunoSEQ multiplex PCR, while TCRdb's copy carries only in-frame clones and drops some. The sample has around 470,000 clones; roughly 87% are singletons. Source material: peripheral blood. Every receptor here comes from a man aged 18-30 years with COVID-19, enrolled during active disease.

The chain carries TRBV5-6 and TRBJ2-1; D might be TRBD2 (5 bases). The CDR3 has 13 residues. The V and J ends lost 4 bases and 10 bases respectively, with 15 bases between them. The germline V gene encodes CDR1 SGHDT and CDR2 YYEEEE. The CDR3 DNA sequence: TGTGCCAGCAGCCCCGGACCGCAGCGGGAGCAGTTCTTC. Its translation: CASSPGPQREQFF.

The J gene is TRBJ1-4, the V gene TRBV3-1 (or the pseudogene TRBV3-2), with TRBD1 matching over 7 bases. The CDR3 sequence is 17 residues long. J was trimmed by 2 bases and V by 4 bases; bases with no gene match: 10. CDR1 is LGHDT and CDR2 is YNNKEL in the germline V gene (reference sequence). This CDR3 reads CASSPTGDTYTNEKLFF. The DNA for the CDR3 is TGTGCCAGCAGCCCTACAGGGGACACTTATACTAATGAAAAACTGTTTTTT.

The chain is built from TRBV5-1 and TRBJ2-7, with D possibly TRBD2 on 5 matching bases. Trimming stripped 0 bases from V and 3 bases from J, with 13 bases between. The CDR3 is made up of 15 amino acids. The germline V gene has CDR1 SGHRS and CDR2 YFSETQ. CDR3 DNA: TGCGCCAGCAGCTTGGGGCCTAGCATCTACTACGAGCAGTACTTC. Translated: CASSLGPSIYYEQYF.

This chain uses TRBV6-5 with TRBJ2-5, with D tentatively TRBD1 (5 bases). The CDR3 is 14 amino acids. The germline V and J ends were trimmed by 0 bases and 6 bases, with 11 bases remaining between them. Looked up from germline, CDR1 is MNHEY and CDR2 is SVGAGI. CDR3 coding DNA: TGTGCCAGCAGTTACTCGCGGACAATTAAGACCCAGTACTTC. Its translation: CASSYSRTIKTQYF.

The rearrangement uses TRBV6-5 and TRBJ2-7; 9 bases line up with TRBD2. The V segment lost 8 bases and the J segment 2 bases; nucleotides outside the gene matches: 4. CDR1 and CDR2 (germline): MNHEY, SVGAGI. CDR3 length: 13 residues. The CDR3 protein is CASGTSGPYEQYF. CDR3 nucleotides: TGTGCCAGCGGTACTAGCGGGCCCTACGAGCAGTACTTC.

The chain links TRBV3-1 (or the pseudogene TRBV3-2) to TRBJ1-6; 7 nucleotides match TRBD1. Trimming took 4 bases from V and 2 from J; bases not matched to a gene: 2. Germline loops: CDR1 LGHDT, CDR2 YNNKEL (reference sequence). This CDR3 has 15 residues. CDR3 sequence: CASSRTGTYNSPLHF. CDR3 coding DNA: TGTGCCAGCAGCCGGACAGGTACCTATAATTCACCCCTCCACTTT.